The sequence of this TCR beta chain was determined in a study of control samples from healthy donors and cancer patients. Libraries were prepared by immunoSEQ multiplex PCR; TCRdb keeps only in-frame clonotypes and omits some of them. The sample contains 120,000 to 150,000 clones, 75% to 90% of which appear only once. The sequenced sample was blood. The receptor comes from a man younger than 40 in good health.

This CDR3 is CASSSDSLGVGYQETQYF. Written as DNA, the CDR3 is TGTGCCAGCAGCTCGGACAGCTTAGGTGTGGGGTACCAAGAGACCCAGTACTTC. This chain connects TRBV7-2 to TRBJ2-5, with TRBD1 as a possible D gene (6 bases). Germline V gene data show CDR1 as SGHTA and CDR2 as FQGNSA. The CDR3 is 18 residues long. V lost 4 bases to trimming and J lost 0 bases, with 21 bases between them. The variable domain in full, completed from reference TRBV7-2 and TRBJ2-5, reads GAGVSQSPSNKVTEKGKDVELRCDPISGHTALYWYRQSLGQGLEFLIYFQGNSAPDKSGLPSDRFSAERTGGSVSTLTIQRTQQEDSAVYLCASSSDSLGVGYQETQYFGPGTRLLVL.